These 30 T cell receptor beta chains were all obtained from the same sample, sequenced in a study of shared clonotypes between healthy human individuals. TCRdb's copy holds only in-frame clones and misses some; the assay was immunoSEQ multiplex PCR. The data show approximately 2,300,000 clones, roughly 92% seen once. Source material: naive CD4+ T cells from PBMCs. Subset: CD45RA+ positively selected. All receptors come from a man aged 18 to 29 in good health. Some clones in this sample may be carry-over from other donors' samples.

A single count supports this clone. The chain uses TRBV9 and TRBJ1-1; D uncertain. The CDR3 contains 12 residues. Germline loops: CDR1 SGDLS, CDR2 YYNGEE. V lost 3 bases to trimming and J lost 2 bases, with 5 bases between them. CDR3 in amino acids: CASSGKNTEAFF. The CDR3 DNA follows: TGTGCCAGCAGCGGGAAAAACACTGAAGCTTTCTTT.

The CDR3 DNA is TGTGCCAGTAGTATAGCGGGACTAGCGGGAAGCACAGATACGCAGTATTTT. Translating it yields CASSIAGLAGSTDTQYF. The chain joins TRBV19 to TRBJ2-3; 13 bases fit TRBD2. This CDR3 has 17 residues. V lost 1 base and J lost 0; bases outside the gene matches: 1. Per the germline V gene, CDR1 is LNHDA and CDR2 is SQIVND (reference sequence).

This chain joins TRBV28 and TRBJ2-7; D might be TRBD1 (6 bases). This CDR3 contains 12 residues. CDR1 is MDHEN and CDR2 is SYDVKM in the germline V gene. With 6 bases removed from V and 6 bases from J, the gap between germline ends came to 12 bases. This CDR3 reads CASRPQGGEQYF. The CDR3 DNA sequence: TGTGCCAGCAGACCACAGGGTGGCGAGCAGTACTTC. The full variable domain, rest sourced from reference TRBV28 and TRBJ2-7, is DVKVTQSSRYLVKRTGEKVFLECVQDMDHENMFWYRQDPGLGLRLIYFSYDVKMKEKGDIPEGYSVSREKKERFSLILESASTNQTSMYLCASRPQGGEQYFGPGTRLTVT.

The chain is built from TRBV11-2 and TRBJ2-3, with 8 bases lining up with TRBD2. J gave up 4 bases and V 4 bases, and 7 bases lay outside the gene matches. CDR3 length equals 15 residues. Germline loops: CDR1 SGHAT, CDR2 FQNNGV. CDR3 bases: TGTGCCAGCAGCTCGGTCCGGGGACTAGCAGATACGCAGTATTTT. The encoded protein is CASSSVRGLADTQYF.

A note on this clone: The identical CDR3 is also encoded by other nucleotide sequences in the sample. This chain joins TRBV28 and TRBJ2-5; TRBD1 might be the D (6 bases). Trimming took off 2 bases at V and 2 bases at J, with 9 bases between the two ends. The V gene's germline CDR1 is MDHEN and CDR2 SYDVKM. The CDR3 spans 14 residues. The CDR3 loop reads CASSLVGGQETQYF. In DNA form, the CDR3 reads TGTGCCAGCAGTTTAGTAGGGGGACAAGAGACCCAGTACTTC.

The chain joins TRBV19 to TRBJ2-5; D possibly corresponds to TRBD1 (5 bases). Germline V gene lookup returns CDR1 LNHDA and CDR2 SQIVND (reference sequence). The length of the CDR3 is 13 residues. Trimming removed 11 bases at V and 7 bases at J, with 20 bases between. The CDR3 bases are TGTGCCTCGACTGACTCCCCCCAGGGGACCCAGTACTTC. Its protein product is CASTDSPQGTQYF.

V gene TRBV18 combines with J gene TRBJ2-7; D remains unclear. Deletions cut 6 bases from V and 6 bases from J, with 15 bases between. Per germline, CDR1 KGHSH and CDR2 LQKENI. The CDR3 runs to 13 residues. In nucleotides, the CDR3 is TGTGCCAGCTCGCCTTCGCGTGCCTCCGAGCAGTACTTC. This translates into CASSPSRASEQYF.

This clone is a singleton in its sample. This CDR3 is CASSGAELDSYNEQFF. The CDR3 DNA follows: TGTGCCAGCAGCGGCGCCGAATTAGACTCCTACAATGAGCAGTTCTTC. The gene calls are TRBV9 and TRBJ2-1; D unclear. The germline V and J ends were trimmed by 3 bases and 0 bases, with 13 bases remaining between them. The CDR3 runs 16 residues. The germline gives CDR1 SGDLS, CDR2 YYNGEE. The full variable domain, its missing parts supplied by reference TRBV9 and TRBJ2-1, is DSGVTQTPKHLITATGQRVTLRCSPRSGDLSVYWYQQSLDQGLQFLIQYYNGEERAKGNILERFSAQQFPDLHSELNLSSLELGDSALYFCASSGAELDSYNEQFFGPGTRLTVL.

V and J are TRBV7-6 and TRBJ2-4, with D perhaps given as TRBD1 or TRBD2 (6 bases each). Per the germline V gene, CDR1 is SGHVS and CDR2 is FNYEAQ. The CDR3 is made up of 17 amino acids. Trimming left V 5 bases short and J 1 base short, with 18 bases between. The CDR3 DNA is TGTGCCAGCAGCCCGACGGGGGCCGGGGCGGCCAAAAACATTCAGTACTTC. It specifies CASSPTGAGAAKNIQYF. The full variable domain, with the rest looked up from reference TRBV7-6 and TRBJ2-4, is GAGVSQSPRYKVTKRGQDVALRCDPISGHVSLYWYRQALGQGPEFLTYFNYEAQQDKSGLPNDRFSAERPEGSISTLTIQRTEQRDSAMYRCASSPTGAGAAKNIQYFGAGTRLSVL.

This clone has just one count. The chain couples TRBV2 to TRBJ2-1, with 9 bases identical to TRBD1. The CDR3 consists of 13 residues. Per germline, CDR1 SNHLY and CDR2 FYNNEI. Trimming removed 5 bases from V and 9 bases from J; junction bases left unmatched: 5. The CDR3 sequence: CASSQQGASEQFF. The CDR3 bases are TGTGCCAGCAGTCAACAGGGGGCTAGTGAGCAGTTCTTC. The variable domain in full, with the rest retrieved from reference TRBV2 and TRBJ2-1, is EPEVTQTPSHQVTQMGQEVILRCVPISNHLYFYWYRQILGQKVEFLVSFYNNEISEKSEIFDDQFSVERPDGSNFTLKIRSTKLEDSAMYFCASSQQGASEQFFGPGTRLTVL.

J is TRBJ2-7 and V is TRBV6-1; 10 bases map to TRBD1. CDR1 and CDR2 (germline): MNHNS, SASEGT. V lost 3 bases, J lost 3 bases, and 5 bases stayed unmatched. The CDR3 is 15 amino acids. For the CDR3, the DNA is TGTGCCAGCAGTGACGGGGGACAGGGGATCTACGAGCAGTACTTC. As protein: CASSDGGQGIYEQYF.

The rearrangement links TRBV19 to TRBJ1-1; D unclear. The ends were cut back, 7 bases at V and 4 bases at J, with 19 bases in the middle. The CDR3 spans 15 residues. Looked up from germline, CDR1 is LNHDA and CDR2 is SQIVND (reference sequence). The CDR3 DNA reads TGTGCCAGTACCCCTCTTGGGCAATGGAGCACTGAAGCTTTCTTT. Its protein product is CASTPLGQWSTEAFF.

The CDR3 loop is CASSRGLAADSYEQYF. CDR3 sequence (DNA): TGCGCCAGCAGCCGAGGACTAGCGGCCGACTCCTACGAGCAGTACTTC. This chain joins TRBV4-3 and TRBJ2-7; TRBD2 matches at 10 bases. Germline assignment: CDR1 LGHNA and CDR2 YSLEER. The CDR3 has 16 amino acids. The J segment lost 0 bases and the V segment lost 4 bases, leaving 6 bases of the junction unmatched.

In DNA form, the CDR3 reads TGTGCCAGCAGCCACACAGGGGGGTCGGTTAACACCGGGGAGCTGTTTTTT. This encodes CASSHTGGSVNTGELFF. The rearrangement links TRBV9 to TRBJ2-2, with 8 bases aligning to TRBD1. V lost 4 bases and J lost 2; bases outside the gene matches: 10. From germline, CDR1 is SGDLS and CDR2 YYNGEE. The CDR3 spans 17 residues.

V and J are TRBV28 and TRBJ2-7, with D hard to call. This CDR3 is built from 14 residues. Germline-derived CDR1 and CDR2 are MDHEN and SYDVKM. Trimming shortened V by 7 bases and J by 5 bases, and 18 bases separated the two germline ends. CDR3 sequence: CASKSPVEVDEQYF. CDR3 DNA: TGTGCCAGCAAATCCCCTGTCGAGGTTGACGAGCAGTACTTC.

The chain employs TRBV21-1 and TRBJ2-7; the table calls TRBD2, which could not be checked here. TRBV21-1 constitutes a pseudogene. This CDR3 contains 16 residues. CDR3 DNA sequence: TGTGCCAGCAGCAAAGAGTTTGGGGGGGCTGCCTACGAGCAGTACTTC. It yields the protein CASSKEFGGAAYEQYF.

The V and J genes are TRBV5-1 and TRBJ2-6, with D unresolved. Trimming left V 0 bases short and J 2 bases short, with 9 bases between. The CDR3 extends over 16 amino acids. In germline, CDR1 is SGHRS, CDR2 YFSETQ. CDR3 in DNA: TGCGCCAGCAGCTTGGCCGGTGGAGCTGGGGCCAACGTCCTGACTTTC. It yields the protein CASSLAGGAGANVLTF.

This clone was detected only a few times. CDR3 in DNA: TGTGCCAGCAGCCAAGATAGACTCGGGGGTCAGCCCCAGCATTTT. Protein product: CASSQDRLGGQPQHF. This chain connects TRBV4-2 to TRBJ1-5; the D gene is possibly TRBD1 (5 bases). Germline CDR1 reads LGHNA; CDR2 reads YNFKEQ. V lost 0 bases and J lost 6, with 12 bases in between. The CDR3 extends over 15 amino acids.

To note about this clone: Other DNA sequences from this sample encode an identical CDR3 as well. The chain joins TRBV5-1 to TRBJ2-1; unclear D gene. With 0 bases removed from V and 0 bases from J, the gap between germline ends came to 7 bases. Germline V CDR1 and CDR2: SGHRS, YFSETQ. The CDR3 contains 15 residues. The CDR3 sequence is CASSLGLSSYNEQFF. CDR3 coding DNA: TGCGCCAGCAGCTTGGGCCTAAGCTCCTACAATGAGCAGTTCTTC.

The rearrangement uses TRBV18 and TRBJ2-7, with 9 nucleotides matching TRBD1. Germline CDR1 is KGHSH and CDR2 is LQKENI. V was pared by 6 bases and J by 7 bases, with 13 bases of the junction left unmatched. CDR3 size: 15 residues. In nucleotides, the CDR3 is TGTGCCAGCTCGCGAACCGGGACAGGGTCGCATGAGCAGTACTTC. It translates to CASSRTGTGSHEQYF.

Only one count was recorded for this clone. This chain links TRBV28 with TRBJ2-7; the match to TRBD2 covers 11 bases. The germline V gene encodes CDR1 MDHEN and CDR2 SYDVKM. This CDR3 has 15 residues. V was clipped by 5 bases and J by 0 bases; unmatched bases: 3. DNA of the CDR3: TGTGCCAGCAGTCCGACTAGCGGGATCTCCTACGAGCAGTACTTC. Translation gives CASSPTSGISYEQYF.

The genes are TRBV7-2 and TRBJ1-2, with a tentative D call TRBD1 (5 bases). Germline-derived CDR1 and CDR2 are SGHTA and FQGNSA. This CDR3 region has 15 residues. Trimming took off 5 bases at V and 5 bases at J, with 18 bases between the two ends. The CDR3: CASSPRGTEKYGYTF. CDR3 coding DNA: TGTGCCAGCAGCCCCCGCGGGACTGAAAAATATGGCTACACCTTC.

The chain employs TRBV19 and TRBJ1-1; D is ambiguous. From germline, CDR1 is LNHDA and CDR2 SQIVND (reference sequence). The CDR3 is 16 amino acids. Trimming cost V 4 bases and J 1 base, with 16 bases left between them. This CDR3 reads CASSSAGGRGNTEAFF. The CDR3 region has the DNA TGTGCCAGTAGTAGCGCAGGCGGGAGAGGGAACACTGAAGCTTTCTTT. Supplemented by reference TRBV19 and TRBJ1-1, the full variable domain reads DGGITQSPKYLFRKEGQNVTLSCEQNLNHDAMYWYRQDPGQGLRLIYYSQIVNDFQKGDIAEGYSVSREKKESFPLTVTSAQKNPTAFYLCASSSAGGRGNTEAFFGQGTRLTVV.

CDR3 in DNA: TGTGCCAGCAACCGTCGGACCGAAGACACTGAAGCTTTCTTT. Encoded protein: CASNRRTEDTEAFF. V gene TRBV6-5 combines with J gene TRBJ1-1; no firm D call. The CDR3 has 14 amino acids. Germline-derived CDR1 and CDR2 are MNHEY and SVGAGI. The V end lost 7 bases, the J end lost 3 bases, and 15 bases lay between the germline ends.

In its sample, this clone was seen once. J is TRBJ2-7 and V is TRBV19, with 12 bases fitting TRBD2. Trimming removed 5 bases from V and 3 bases from J; junction bases left unmatched: 8. There are 16 residues in the CDR3. From germline, CDR1 is LNHDA and CDR2 SQIVND (reference sequence). The CDR3 sequence: CASSGGLAGSSYEQYF. Written as DNA, the CDR3 is TGTGCCAGTAGTGGCGGACTAGCGGGAAGTAGCTACGAGCAGTACTTC.

This rearrangement joins TRBV7-2 to TRBJ2-7; TRBD2 matches 8 bases. Germline-derived CDR1 and CDR2 are SGHTA and FQGNSA. The CDR3 runs to 15 residues. V dropped 1 base and J dropped 7; count of bases not matched to a gene: 9. CDR3 residues: CASSLDGTSSPEQYF. CDR3 nucleotide sequence: TGTGCCAGCAGCTTAGATGGGACTAGTTCTCCTGAGCAGTACTTC. Together with reference TRBV7-2 and TRBJ2-7, the CDR3 gives the full variable domain: GAGVSQSPSNKVTEKGKDVELRCDPISGHTALYWYRQSLGQGLEFLIYFQGNSAPDKSGLPSDRFSAERTGGSVSTLTIQRTQQEDSAVYLCASSLDGTSSPEQYFGPGTRLTVT.

The chain couples TRBV6-1 to TRBJ1-2; D gene unclear. CDR3 size: 12 residues. The germline gives CDR1 MNHNS, CDR2 SASEGT. V was clipped by 5 bases and J by 2 bases, with 6 bases between them. The CDR3 DNA reads TGTGCCAGCAGTTCAGGCAACTATGGCTACACCTTC. It codes for CASSSGNYGYTF.

This chain uses TRBV5-1 with TRBJ1-2; possible D gene TRBD1, 5 bases. CDR3 length: 15 residues. CDR1 and CDR2 from the germline V gene are SGHRS and YFSETQ. V lost 0 bases and J 1 base, leaving 10 bases between the germline ends. The CDR3 is CASSLGIQGNYGYTF. In DNA, the CDR3 is TGCGCCAGCAGCTTGGGAATCCAGGGTAACTATGGCTACACCTTC. The variable domain in full, completed from reference TRBV5-1 and TRBJ1-2, reads KAGVTQTPRYLIKTRGQQVTLSCSPISGHRSVSWYQQTPGQGLQFLFEYFSETQRNKGNFPGRFSGRQFSNSRSEMNVSTLELGDSALYLCASSLGIQGNYGYTFGSGTRLTVV.

The chain employs TRBV18 and TRBJ1-2; 7 bases agree with TRBD1. V was clipped by 4 bases and J by 4 bases; unmatched bases: 9. Germline CDR1 is KGHSH and CDR2 is LQKENI. The CDR3 contains 15 residues. The CDR3 sequence: CASSQNRDSLYGYTF. The DNA of the CDR3 is TGTGCCAGCTCACAGAACCGGGACAGCCTCTATGGCTACACCTTC.

The rearrangement links TRBV28 to TRBJ2-7, with 13 bases identical to TRBD2. The length of the CDR3 is 16 residues. Losses at the gene ends were 6 bases for V and 1 base for J; bases not matched to a gene: 6. Germline V gene data show CDR1 as MDHEN and CDR2 as SYDVKM. CDR3 sequence: CASRGLAGTTSYEQYF. CDR3 sequence (DNA): TGTGCCAGCAGGGGACTAGCGGGAACAACTTCCTACGAGCAGTACTTC.